The 18 T cell receptor beta chains in this list originate from one sample, sequenced in a study of OX40 agonist ivuxolimab in advanced cancers. Data came from immunoSEQ multiplex PCR; TCRdb stores just in-frame clones and leaves some out. Among approximately 28,000 clones listed, just over 90% were seen once. The source was CD4+ or CD8+ T cells sorted from blood, collected in a trial of the OX40 agonist ivuxolimab. The receptors here all came from an adult with an advanced solid tumor such as melanoma, head and neck, liver or kidney cancer.

This clone showed up just a few times. The rearrangement links TRBV15 to TRBJ2-6; D gene uncertain. Germline values: CDR1 LNHNV, CDR2 YYDKDF (reference sequence). The CDR3 has 17 residues. Trimming removed 5 bases at V and 0 bases at J, with 14 bases between. CDR3 in amino acids: CATSRTRFDSGANVLTF. As DNA, the CDR3 is TGTGCCACCAGCCGAACCCGCTTCGACTCTGGGGCCAACGTCCTGACTTTC. The whole variable domain, filled in from reference TRBV15 and TRBJ2-6, reads DAMVIQNPRYQVTQFGKPVTLSCSQTLNHNVMYWYQQKSSQAPKLLFHYYDKDFNNEADTPDNFQSRRPNTSFCFLDIRSPGLGDTAMYLCATSRTRFDSGANVLTFGAGSRLTVL.

J is TRBJ2-7 and V is TRBV19; TRBD2 matches 8 bases. Germline V gives CDR1 LNHDA, CDR2 SQIVND (reference sequence). V lost 3 bases, J lost 1 base, and 5 bases stayed unmatched. This CDR3 has 15 residues. CDR3 nucleotides: TGTGCCAGTAGTATTGCAGCGGGAGCTTCCTACGAGCAGTACTTC. Translation: CASSIAAGASYEQYF.

This chain links TRBV12-5 with TRBJ1-1; TRBD1 matches at 10 bases. In germline, CDR1 is LGHNT, CDR2 FRNRAP. The CDR3 runs 16 residues. V trimming: 1 base; J trimming: 4 bases; junction bases outside the gene matches: 6. This chain's CDR3 is CASGLAGQGIITEAFF. CDR3 sequence (DNA): TGTGCTAGTGGTTTGGCGGGACAGGGGATAATCACTGAAGCTTTCTTT.

V and J are TRBV4-1 and TRBJ1-1; maybe TRBD1 (6 bases). The ends were cut back, 3 bases at V and 0 bases at J, with 17 bases in the middle. Germline lookup yields CDR1 MGHRA and CDR2 YSYEKL. This CDR3 region has 17 residues. CDR3 amino acids: CASSHRTTGKMNTEAFF. Written as DNA, the CDR3 is TGCGCCAGCAGCCATAGAACGACAGGCAAAATGAACACTGAAGCTTTCTTT.

CDR3 region: CASSVPPEAFF. Written as DNA, the CDR3 is TGTGCCAGCAGTGTCCCTCCTGAAGCTTTCTTT. The gene calls are TRBV2 and TRBJ1-1, with D uncertain. CDR3 size: 11 residues. Germline-derived CDR1 and CDR2 are SNHLY and FYNNEI. With 4 bases removed from V and 6 bases from J, the gap between germline ends came to 6 bases.

CDR3 sequence: CASSEMTGGIFYNEQFF. Here the CDR3 DNA reads TGTGCCAGCAGTGAAATGACGGGGGGCATTTTCTACAATGAGCAGTTCTTC. The chain uses TRBV2 and TRBJ2-1; weak D call: TRBD2 (7 bases). V dropped 2 bases and J dropped 3 bases, with 17 bases sitting between them. This CDR3 has 17 amino acids. The V gene's germline CDR1 is SNHLY and CDR2 FYNNEI.

This chain links TRBV19 with TRBJ1-2; 9 nucleotides match TRBD1. Germline V gene sequence: CDR1 LNHDA, CDR2 SQIVND (reference sequence). This CDR3 comprises 14 residues. Trimming took 5 bases from V and 6 from J; bases not matched to a gene: 7. The CDR3 region is CASSLGQGRDGYTF. CDR3 nucleotide sequence: TGTGCCAGTAGTCTAGGACAGGGGAGGGATGGCTACACCTTC.

J is TRBJ2-7 and V is TRBV19; 8 bases are shared with TRBD1. Trimming cost V 10 bases and J 2 bases; bases outside gene matches: 7. Germline V lookup: CDR1 LNHDA, CDR2 SQIVND (reference sequence). The CDR3 extends over 13 amino acids. CDR3 sequence reads: CATSDRVAYEQYF. DNA for the CDR3: TGTGCCACCTCGGACAGGGTCGCCTACGAGCAGTACTTC. Using reference TRBV19 and TRBJ2-7 for the parts outside the CDR3, the full variable domain is DGGITQSPKYLFRKEGQNVTLSCEQNLNHDAMYWYRQDPGQGLRLIYYSQIVNDFQKGDIAEGYSVSREKKESFPLTVTSAQKNPTAFYLCATSDRVAYEQYFGPGTRLTVT.

V and J are TRBV7-2 and TRBJ2-7; 11 nucleotides line up with TRBD2. This CDR3 spans 16 amino acids. J gave up 2 bases and V 3 bases, and 6 bases lay outside the gene matches. The V gene's germline CDR1 is SGHTA and CDR2 FQGNSA. The CDR3 DNA follows: TGTGCCAGCAGCTTCTCTCGACTAGCGGGAACCTACGAGCAGTACTTC. Translated: CASSFSRLAGTYEQYF.

This sequence joins TRBV7-7 and TRBJ2-7; possible D gene TRBD2, 6 bases. The germline CDR1 and CDR2 sequences are SSHAT and FNYEAQ (reference sequence). The V end was cut by 5 bases, the J end by 1 base, with 18 bases between. The CDR3 is made up of 16 amino acids. The CDR3 DNA sequence: TGTGCCAGCAGCCCTAGGGACTTTTATTCTTCCTACGAGCAGTACTTC. As protein: CASSPRDFYSSYEQYF.

The DNA for the CDR3 is TGTGCCAGTAGTATATCGACAGGGGGCGCATCCTACGAGCAGTACTTC. Protein sequence: CASSISTGGASYEQYF. The genes are TRBV19 and TRBJ2-7; 10 positions match TRBD1. From germline, CDR1 is LNHDA and CDR2 SQIVND (reference sequence). V shed 2 bases and J 1 base; nucleotides not matched to a gene: 5. The CDR3 sequence is 16 residues long.

CDR3 residues: CASSPLAGEELFF. The DNA of the CDR3 is TGTGCCAGCAGTCCACTAGCGGGGGAGGAGCTGTTTTTT. This chain links TRBV6-1 with TRBJ2-2, with TRBD2 identical over 11 bases. There are 13 residues in the CDR3. The V gene's germline CDR1 is MNHNS and CDR2 SASEGT. Germline trimming cut 5 bases from V and 10 bases from J; bases unmatched to any gene: 3.

The chain has TRBV4-1 and TRBJ2-3; possibly TRBD2 for D (6 bases). CDR1 and CDR2 (germline): MGHRA, YSYEKL. This CDR3 region has 15 residues. The V end lost 1 base, the J end lost 3 bases, and 11 bases lay between the germline ends. CDR3 bases: TGCGCCAGCAGCCAAGTGGGGGGAGTTACAGATACGCAGTATTTT. Its protein product is CASSQVGGVTDTQYF.

This chain joins TRBV29-1 and TRBJ2-3; 12 bases agree with TRBD2. V was clipped by 0 bases and J by 0 bases; unmatched bases: 10. The length of the CDR3 is 19 residues. From germline, CDR1 is SQVTM and CDR2 ANQGSEA. The CDR3 protein is CSVEDPGTSGSVSTDTQYF. In DNA, the CDR3 is TGCAGCGTTGAAGATCCCGGGACTAGCGGGTCAGTAAGCACAGATACGCAGTATTTT.

This chain links TRBV6-6 with TRBJ2-7, with D perhaps matching TRBD1 (5 bases). Trimming took 0 bases from V and 1 from J, leaving 13 bases between them. The CDR3 sequence is 16 residues long. CDR1 and CDR2 (germline): MNHNY, SVGAGI (reference sequence). CDR3 in amino acids: CASSYSNWGLSYEQYF. CDR3 nucleotide sequence: TGTGCCAGCAGTTACTCGAATTGGGGCCTGTCCTACGAGCAGTACTTC.

This clone was counted between two and nine times. V is TRBV11-2 and J is TRBJ1-1; TRBD1 is a possible D gene (6 bases). V shed 0 bases and J shed 0 bases, with 14 bases lying between them. The CDR3 runs 17 residues. CDR1 and CDR2 (germline): SGHAT, FQNNGV. In nucleotides, the CDR3 is TGTGCCAGCAGCTTAGAGGGTTACAGGGTTATGAACACTGAAGCTTTCTTT. Protein: CASSLEGYRVMNTEAFF.

The chain couples TRBV4-1 to TRBJ2-1; D is unclear. Germline CDR1 is MGHRA and CDR2 is YSYEKL. This CDR3 is 16 amino acids long. V lost 0 bases to trimming and J lost 3 bases, with 12 bases between them. The CDR3 is CASSQDFYVLYNEQFF. The CDR3, as DNA: TGCGCCAGCAGCCAAGATTTTTACGTTCTCTACAATGAGCAGTTCTTC.

The chain recombines TRBV19 with TRBJ2-6, with a weak D call TRBD2 (5 bases). The V end lost 7 bases, the J end lost 1 base, and 14 bases lay between the germline ends. The germline V gene has CDR1 LNHDA and CDR2 SQIVND (reference sequence). CDR3 size: 16 residues. The CDR3 DNA reads TGTGCCAGTATCGGGGTGGTAGGGTCTGGGGCCAACGTCCTGACTTTC. Translation: CASIGVVGSGANVLTF. The full variable domain, completed using reference TRBV19 and TRBJ2-6, is DGGITQSPKYLFRKEGQNVTLSCEQNLNHDAMYWYRQDPGQGLRLIYYSQIVNDFQKGDIAEGYSVSREKKESFPLTVTSAQKNPTAFYLCASIGVVGSGANVLTFGAGSRLTVL.